A single T cell receptor beta chain is shown here with its context. This clonotype has just one count. This receptor's antigen is unknown. There are no base qualities to consult, and no much larger clone falls within one base. Evidence from a single read is weak. The sample's time point label, in plain terms: newly diagnosed GD, antithyroid drugs for less than 3 months. RNA was extracted from PBMCs in TRIzol for both TCR sequencing and RNA sequencing. The diagnosis of Graves' disease was made according to American Thyroid Association guidelines. Recruitment of patients was carried out at an endocrinology department in Xi'an, China. Each patient gave 7.5 to 10 milliliters of peripheral blood, collected in an EDTA anticoagulant tube. PBMCs were isolated by Ficoll Paque Plus density gradient separation without further T cell sorting. An Agilent 2100 Bioanalyzer and agarose gel were used to check RNA quality, and a NanoDrop 2000 was used to measure RNA concentration.

The data are from a study of regulatory T cells in long-lasting Graves disease (dated by TCRdb to about 2021). Study-level background: Patients with newly diagnosed Graves' disease had been on antithyroid drugs for under 3 months. A total of 33 samples were covered by TCR sequencing, comprising approximately 13 persistent and about 20 newly diagnosed Graves' disease patients. The study was conducted in China and was registered as a clinical trial. Peripheral blood TCR sequencing and RNA sequencing compared persistent Graves' disease patients with newly diagnosed Graves' disease patients. Overall results and qualifications from the work: Sequencing and analysis were limited to the TCR beta chain. The small sample size was acknowledged by the authors as a limitation that may reduce accuracy. More public clonotypes were shared among persistent patients (2,741) than among newly diagnosed patients (roughly 1,000). Persistent Graves' disease patients showed lower TCR Shannon entropy and fewer highly expanded clones than newly diagnosed patients, suggesting clonal expansion. Preferential use of TRBV28, TRBJ1-2 and TRBJ2-5 was observed in persistent disease, whereas TRBV20-1 and TRBJ2-1 were favored in newly diagnosed disease. Only peripheral blood was studied, because thyroid tissue, the primary lesion, was inaccessible.

Libraries were made using multiplex PCR. The run used an Illumina HiSeq 4000. CDR3 regions were amplified by Arm-PCR with iRepertoire HTBI primers to construct TCR beta libraries. PCR products were gel purified before sequencing. On the study's bioinformatics: Gene usage analysis of CDR3 amino acid clonotypes used the 60 to 75 TRBV and 14 TRBJ segments found across samples. COPE and FqMerger were used to merge filtered high-quality paired reads into contigs. BLAST was used to align contigs to IMGT TRBV, TRBD and TRBJ reference genes, with CDR3 defined following IMGT. Clonotypes above 0.1% frequency were classified as highly expanded clones. Shannon entropy was used to measure repertoire diversity, and the Gini coefficient was used to measure V-J evenness. A clonotype found in more than one individual was treated as public. TCRdb applied fastp at Q25 and MiXCR to the public reads, then kept only in-frame beta chains. Rows with a matching CDR3 protein are joined into one entry that keeps the most common DNA and genes. Here the V and J calls rest on TCRdb's processing, not on the authors' analysis. Across this sample there are 250,000 to 400,000 distinct CDR3 sequences, with approximately 20% seen only once. Less than 40% of the sample lies in the top ten.

The CDR3 starts with the cysteine, ends with the phenylalanine, and has 14 residues. Solely the CDR3 DNA is kept, with 42 bases framed from the first base. The germline V gene (reference sequence) supplies CDR1 MNHEY and CDR2 SMNVEV. After removal of 5 bases from V and 3 bases from J, the junction retains 5 bases not matched to a gene. The sample here was peripheral blood mononuclear cells (PBMCs), taken at new diagnosis, from a patient treated with antithyroid drugs. This sequence originates from a female donor with Graves disease. Recombination connected TRBV27 to TRBJ2-7, with 9 bases matching TRBD1. The DNA reads TGTGCCAGCAGTACCCGGGACAGGGTCTACGAGCAGTACTTC. Translated, it reads CASSTRDRVYEQYF.